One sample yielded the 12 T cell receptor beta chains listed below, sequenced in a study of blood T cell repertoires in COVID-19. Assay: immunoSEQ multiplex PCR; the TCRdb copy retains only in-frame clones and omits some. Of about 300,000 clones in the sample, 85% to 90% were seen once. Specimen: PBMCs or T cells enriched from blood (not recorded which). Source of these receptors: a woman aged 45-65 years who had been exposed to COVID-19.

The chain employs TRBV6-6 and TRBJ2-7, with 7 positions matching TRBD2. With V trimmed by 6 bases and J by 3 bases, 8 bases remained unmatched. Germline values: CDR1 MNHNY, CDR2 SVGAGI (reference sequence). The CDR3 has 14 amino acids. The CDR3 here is CASSQPGGGYEQYF. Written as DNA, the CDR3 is TGTGCCAGCAGCCAACCGGGAGGCGGCTACGAGCAGTACTTC.

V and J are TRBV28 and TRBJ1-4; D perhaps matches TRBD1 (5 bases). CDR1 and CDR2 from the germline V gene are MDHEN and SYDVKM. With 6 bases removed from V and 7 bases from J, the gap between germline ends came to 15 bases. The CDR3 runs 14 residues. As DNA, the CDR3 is TGTGCCAGCAGCCGGGGGGTAGAGAGTGAAAAACTGTTTTTT. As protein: CASSRGVESEKLFF.

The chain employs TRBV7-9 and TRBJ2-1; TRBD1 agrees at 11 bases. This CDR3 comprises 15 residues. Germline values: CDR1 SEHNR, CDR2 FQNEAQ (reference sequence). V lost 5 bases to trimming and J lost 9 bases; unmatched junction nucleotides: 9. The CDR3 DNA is TGTGCCAGCAGCCCACCGGGACAGGGGGGGGGTGAGCAGTTCTTC. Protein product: CASSPPGQGGGEQFF.

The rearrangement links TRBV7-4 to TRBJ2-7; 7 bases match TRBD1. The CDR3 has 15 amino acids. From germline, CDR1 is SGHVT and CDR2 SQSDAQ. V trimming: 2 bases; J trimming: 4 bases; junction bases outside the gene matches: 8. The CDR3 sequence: CASSLSQGQTYEQYF. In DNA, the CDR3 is TGTGCCAGCAGCTTAAGCCAGGGACAGACTTACGAGCAGTACTTC.

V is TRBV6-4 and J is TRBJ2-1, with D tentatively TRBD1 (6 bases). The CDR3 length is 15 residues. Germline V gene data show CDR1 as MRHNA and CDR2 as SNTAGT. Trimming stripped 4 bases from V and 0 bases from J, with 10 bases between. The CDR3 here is CASSVQDSSYNEQFF. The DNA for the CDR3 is TGTGCCAGCAGTGTACAGGACAGCTCCTACAATGAGCAGTTCTTC.

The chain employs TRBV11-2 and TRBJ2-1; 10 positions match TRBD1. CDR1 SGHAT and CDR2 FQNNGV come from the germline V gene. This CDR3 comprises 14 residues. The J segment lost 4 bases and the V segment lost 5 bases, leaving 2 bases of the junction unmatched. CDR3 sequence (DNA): TGTGCCAGCAGCAGGGACAGGGGTTACAATGAGCAGTTCTTC. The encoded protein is CASSRDRGYNEQFF.

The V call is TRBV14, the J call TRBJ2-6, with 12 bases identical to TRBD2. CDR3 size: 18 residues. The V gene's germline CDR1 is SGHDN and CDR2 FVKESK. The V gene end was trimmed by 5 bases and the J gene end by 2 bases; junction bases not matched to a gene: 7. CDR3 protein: CASSSPLAGGPGANVLTF. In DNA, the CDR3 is TGTGCCAGCAGCTCCCCCCTAGCGGGGGGGCCTGGGGCCAACGTCCTGACTTTC.

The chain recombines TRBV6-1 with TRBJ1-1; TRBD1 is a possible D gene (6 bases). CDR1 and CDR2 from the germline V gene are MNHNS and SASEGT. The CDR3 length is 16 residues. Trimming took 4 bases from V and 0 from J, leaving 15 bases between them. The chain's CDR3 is CASSVAGAFMNTEAFF. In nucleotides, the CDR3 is TGTGCCAGCAGTGTAGCGGGGGCATTTATGAACACTGAAGCTTTCTTT.

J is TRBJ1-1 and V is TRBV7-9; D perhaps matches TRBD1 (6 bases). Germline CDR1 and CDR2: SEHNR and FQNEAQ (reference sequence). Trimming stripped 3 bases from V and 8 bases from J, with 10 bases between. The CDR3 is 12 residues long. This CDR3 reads CASSLTGPEAFF. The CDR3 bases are TGTGCCAGCAGCTTGACAGGCCCGGAAGCTTTCTTT.

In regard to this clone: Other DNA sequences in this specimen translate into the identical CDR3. CDR3 in amino acids: CASSLQGGNTEAFF. The CDR3 bases are TGTGCCAGCAGCTTACAGGGAGGGAACACTGAAGCTTTCTTT. The chain uses TRBV28 and TRBJ1-1; a possible D gene is TRBD1 (6 bases). The V end lost 6 bases, the J end lost 1 base, and 12 bases lay between the germline ends. Germline CDR1 is MDHEN and CDR2 is SYDVKM. The CDR3 spans 14 residues.

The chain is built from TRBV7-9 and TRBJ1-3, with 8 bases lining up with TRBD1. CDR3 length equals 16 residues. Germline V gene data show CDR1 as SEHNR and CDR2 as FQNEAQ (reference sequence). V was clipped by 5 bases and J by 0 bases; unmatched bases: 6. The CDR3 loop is CASSPQGASSGNTIYF. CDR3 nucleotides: TGTGCCAGCAGCCCCCAGGGGGCGAGCTCTGGAAACACCATATATTTT.

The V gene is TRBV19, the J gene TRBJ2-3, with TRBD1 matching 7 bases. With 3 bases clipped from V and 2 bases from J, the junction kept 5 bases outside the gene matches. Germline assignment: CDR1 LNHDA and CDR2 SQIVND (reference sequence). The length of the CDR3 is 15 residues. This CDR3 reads CASSIRDRNTDTQYF. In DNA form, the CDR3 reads TGTGCCAGTAGTATCCGGGACAGAAACACAGATACGCAGTATTTT.